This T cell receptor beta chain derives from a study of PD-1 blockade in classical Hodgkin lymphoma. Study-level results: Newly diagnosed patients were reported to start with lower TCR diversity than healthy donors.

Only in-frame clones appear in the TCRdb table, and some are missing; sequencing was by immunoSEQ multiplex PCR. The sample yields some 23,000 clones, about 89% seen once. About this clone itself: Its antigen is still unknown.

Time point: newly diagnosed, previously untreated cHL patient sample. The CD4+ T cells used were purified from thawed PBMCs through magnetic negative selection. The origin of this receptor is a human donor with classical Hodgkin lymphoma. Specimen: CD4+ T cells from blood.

The CDR3 sequence: CASSLGHLSNQPQHF. The CDR3 DNA is TGTGCCAGCAGTTTGGGACACCTTAGCAATCAGCCCCAGCATTTT. The J gene is TRBJ1-5, the V gene TRBV28, with D possibly matching TRBD1 (6 bases). Germline V gene data show CDR1 as MDHEN and CDR2 as SYDVKM. The CDR3 totals 15 residues. Trimming pared 3 bases from V and 0 bases from J, leaving 9 bases between.